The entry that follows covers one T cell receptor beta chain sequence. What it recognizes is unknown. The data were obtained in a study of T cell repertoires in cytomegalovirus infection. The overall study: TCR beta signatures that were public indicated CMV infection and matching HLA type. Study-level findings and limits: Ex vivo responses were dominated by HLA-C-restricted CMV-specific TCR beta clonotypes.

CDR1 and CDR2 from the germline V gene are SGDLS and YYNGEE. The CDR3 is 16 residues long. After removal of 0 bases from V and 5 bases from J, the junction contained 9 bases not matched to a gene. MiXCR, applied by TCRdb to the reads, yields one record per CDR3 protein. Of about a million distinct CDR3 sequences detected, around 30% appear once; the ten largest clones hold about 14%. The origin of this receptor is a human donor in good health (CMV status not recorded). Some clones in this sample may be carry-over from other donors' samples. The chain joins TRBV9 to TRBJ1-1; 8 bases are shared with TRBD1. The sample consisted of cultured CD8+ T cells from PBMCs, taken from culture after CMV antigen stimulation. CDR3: CASSVVTGGVGTEAFF. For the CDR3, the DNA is TGTGCCAGCAGCGTAGTAACAGGGGGTGTTGGAACTGAAGCTTTCTTT.